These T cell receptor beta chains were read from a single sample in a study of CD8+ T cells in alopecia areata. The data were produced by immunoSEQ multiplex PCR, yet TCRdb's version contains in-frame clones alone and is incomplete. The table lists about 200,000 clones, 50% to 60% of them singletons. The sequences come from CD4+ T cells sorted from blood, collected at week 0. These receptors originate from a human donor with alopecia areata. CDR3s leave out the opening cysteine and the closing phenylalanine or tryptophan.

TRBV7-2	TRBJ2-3	ASSPDEWGTDTQY
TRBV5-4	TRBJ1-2	ASSLTGGGYGYT
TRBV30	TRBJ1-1	AWTPVRFIEAF
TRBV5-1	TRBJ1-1	ASSEDPLNTEAF
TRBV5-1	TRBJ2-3	ASSLSGYGTDTQY
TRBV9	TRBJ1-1	ASSVDGQTKAF
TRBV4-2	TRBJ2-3	ASSQGGSSTDTQY
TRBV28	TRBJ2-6	ASRDSSSGANVLT
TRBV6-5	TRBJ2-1	ASSSRDSAEQF
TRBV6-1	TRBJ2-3	ASSVRLPDTQY
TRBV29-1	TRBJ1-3	SVERFGSGSGNTIY
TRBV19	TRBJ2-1	ASAPSTYNEQF
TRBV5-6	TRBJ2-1	ASSLPGAGDEQF
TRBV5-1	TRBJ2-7	ASSLIQGAYEQY
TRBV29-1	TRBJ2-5	SVVGTRGIETQY
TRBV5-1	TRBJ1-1	ASSENTEAF
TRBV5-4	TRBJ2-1	ASSLGGEQF
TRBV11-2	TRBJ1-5	ASSLAGGNQPQH
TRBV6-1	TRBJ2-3	ASSETLLLRTDTQY
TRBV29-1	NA	SVAGTGLGYEQY
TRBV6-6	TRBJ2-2	ASSYSPGELF
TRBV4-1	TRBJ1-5	ASSQGWNSNQPQH
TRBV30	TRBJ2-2	AWSVQLDPGELF
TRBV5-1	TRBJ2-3	ASSLTYFDRGSTDTQY
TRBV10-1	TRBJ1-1	ASSDRTGLGEAF
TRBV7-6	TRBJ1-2	ARKTYGYT
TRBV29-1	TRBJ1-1	SVVAAWATEAF
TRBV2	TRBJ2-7	ASKSEGPYEQY